These 27 T cell receptor beta chains were sequenced from one sample in a study of blood T cells in healthy people across ages. Combining a sample-barcoded 5' primer with a J-beta primer mix, a second PCR ran for roughly 6 to 12 cycles. Each CDR3 protein gets one entry after TCRdb re-called the 5' RACE reads with MiXCR. The repertoire has 780,000 or so distinct CDR3 sequences, roughly 25% of them found once; the top ten carry roughly 3.5%. These data were also filed under a second study, of T cells of mothers and their children.

The sequenced sample consisted of blood. All receptors come from a boy younger than 18 in good health.

This clonotype showed up just a few times. The rearrangement links TRBV15 to TRBJ2-5, with D perhaps matching TRBD1 (5 bases). V lost 5 bases, J lost 5 bases, and 15 bases lay in between. This CDR3 region has 14 residues. Germline V gene lookup returns CDR1 LNHNV and CDR2 YYDKDF (reference sequence). CDR3 DNA: TGTGCCACCAGCCCAGGGTTCTCTGGGGAGACCCAGTACTTC. This encodes CATSPGFSGETQYF.

The chain joins TRBV19 to TRBJ2-1, with D possibly TRBD1 on 5 matching bases. Deletions cut 3 bases from V and 6 bases from J, with 21 bases between. Germline CDR1 and CDR2: LNHDA and SQIVND (reference sequence). The CDR3 runs 17 residues. CDR3 coding DNA: TGTGCCAGTAGTATCGCCCCCCAGGGTATTCTCCCCAATGAGCAGTTCTTC. Its protein is CASSIAPQGILPNEQFF. The full variable domain, with the rest looked up from reference TRBV19 and TRBJ2-1, is DGGITQSPKYLFRKEGQNVTLSCEQNLNHDAMYWYRQDPGQGLRLIYYSQIVNDFQKGDIAEGYSVSREKKESFPLTVTSAQKNPTAFYLCASSIAPQGILPNEQFFGPGTRLTVL.

This clonotype showed up just a few times. The chain carries TRBV5-1 and TRBJ2-7; 7 positions agree with TRBD2. Germline CDR1 and CDR2: SGHRS and YFSETQ. The CDR3 runs 16 residues. After removal of 0 bases from V and 3 bases from J, the junction contained 9 bases not matched to a gene. In DNA form, the CDR3 reads TGCGCCAGCAGCTTGGCCTCGGGGCGGGGGATCTACGAGCAGTACTTC. Protein: CASSLASGRGIYEQYF.

To note about this clonotype: One end of the junction varies from germline; a read error may be responsible. This rearrangement joins TRBV29-1 to TRBJ1-2; tentative D call: TRBD1 (5 bases). The length of the CDR3 is 13 residues. Germline lookup yields CDR1 SQVTM and CDR2 ANQGSEA. CDR3 in DNA: TGCAACGTTGAGGTTCTGGGACTCTATGGCTACACCTTC. Encoded protein: CNVEVLGLYGYTF. The variable domain in full, with the rest retrieved from reference TRBV29-1 and TRBJ1-2, is SAVISQKPSRDICQRGTSLTIQCQVDSQVTMMFWYRQQPGQSLTLIATANQGSEATYESGFVIDKFPISRPNLTFSTLTVSNMSPEDSSIYLCNVEVLGLYGYTFGSGTRLTVV.

This clonotype was recorded a few times. The rearrangement uses TRBV5-4 and TRBJ2-6; possible D gene TRBD2, 5 bases. The CDR3 runs to 16 residues. Trimming removed 7 bases at V and 0 bases at J, with 14 bases between. Germline CDR1 and CDR2: SGHNT and YYREEE (reference sequence). CDR3 in amino acids: CASGAGGYSGANVLTF. The CDR3 DNA follows: TGTGCCAGCGGAGCCGGCGGGTACTCTGGGGCCAACGTCCTGACTTTC. Full variable domain (rest looked up from reference TRBV5-4 and TRBJ2-6): ETGVTQSPTHLIKTRGQQVTLRCSSQSGHNTVSWYQQALGQGPQFIFQYYREEENGRGNFPPRFSGLQFPNYSSELNVNALELDDSALYLCASGAGGYSGANVLTFGAGSRLTVL.

Note on this clonotype: One end of the junction fails to match germline, which may point to a read error. The chain links TRBV4-2 to TRBJ2-5, with 7 nucleotides matching TRBD2. Germline V gene lookup returns CDR1 LGHNA and CDR2 YNFKEQ. The CDR3 covers 16 residues. CDR3 loop: CASSQVSGRALNEQSF. The CDR3, as DNA: TGTGCCAGCAGCCAAGTCAGTGGGAGGGCTCTTAATGAGCAGTCCTTC.

The J gene is TRBJ1-3, the V gene TRBV15; D may be TRBD1 (5 bases). Per germline, CDR1 LNHNV and CDR2 YYDKDF (reference sequence). V was trimmed by 2 bases and J by 0 bases, leaving 11 bases between them. The CDR3 extends over 16 amino acids. The CDR3 here is CATSRWGGNSGNTIYF. In nucleotides, the CDR3 is TGTGCCACCAGCAGATGGGGCGGGAACTCTGGAAACACCATATATTTT. Supplemented by reference TRBV15 and TRBJ1-3, the full variable domain reads DAMVIQNPRYQVTQFGKPVTLSCSQTLNHNVMYWYQQKSSQAPKLLFHYYDKDFNNEADTPDNFQSRRPNTSFCFLDIRSPGLGDTAMYLCATSRWGGNSGNTIYFGEGSWLTVV.

The rearrangement links TRBV12-5 to TRBJ2-5; TRBD1 or TRBD2 may be the D gene (6 bases each). CDR1 and CDR2 from the germline V gene are LGHNT and FRNRAP. This CDR3 region has 15 residues. V was shortened by 6 bases and J by 3 bases, with 17 bases between the two germline ends. The CDR3 sequence: CASGEVRGGEETQYF. The DNA for the CDR3 is TGTGCTAGTGGCGAAGTCAGGGGAGGAGAAGAGACCCAGTACTTC.

This chain links TRBV20-1 with TRBJ1-5; the D is unclear. Germline V gene sequence: CDR1 DFQATT, CDR2 SNEGSKA (reference sequence). V lost 0 bases and J lost 0, with 9 bases in between. This CDR3 has 15 residues. CDR3 protein: CSARDRENSNQPQHF. The CDR3 DNA is TGCAGTGCTAGAGATCGGGAGAATAGCAATCAGCCCCAGCATTTT.

CDR3 bases: TGTGCCAGCACCCCGAGAAGCGGGCCCACCTACAATGAGCAGTTCTTC. Translating gives CASTPRSGPTYNEQFF. This chain links TRBV7-9 with TRBJ2-1; a possible D gene is TRBD2 (6 bases). The germline V and J ends were trimmed by 7 bases and 2 bases, with 18 bases remaining between them. The CDR3 is made up of 16 amino acids. CDR1 is SEHNR and CDR2 is FQNEAQ in the germline V gene (reference sequence).

The genes are TRBV3-1 and TRBJ2-7; D remains unclear. The germline V gene encodes CDR1 LGHDT and CDR2 YNNKEL (reference sequence). V was shortened by 1 base and J by 5 bases, with 6 bases between the two germline ends. The CDR3 is 12 residues long. CDR3 loop: CASSQVQHEQYF. The CDR3 nucleotides read TGTGCCAGCAGCCAAGTTCAGCACGAGCAGTACTTC.

The chain uses TRBV7-6 and TRBJ2-1, with TRBD1 identical over 9 bases. The DNA matches TRBJ2-7 better at its end, which makes the J call doubtful. CDR3 length equals 15 residues. The V gene's germline CDR1 is SGHVS and CDR2 FNYEAQ. CDR3 DNA: TGTGCCAGCAGCGGAGGGACAGGGATTCCCTACGAGCAGTACTTC. It specifies CASSGGTGIPYEQYF.

The chain carries TRBV29-1 and TRBJ2-5; D perhaps matches TRBD1 (6 bases). The end of the DNA fits TRBJ2-7 better, so the J call may be wrong. This CDR3 has 13 amino acids. Germline CDR1 is SQVTM and CDR2 is ANQGSEA. The CDR3: CSVQYRVSYEQYF. DNA of the CDR3: TGCAGCGTGCAATACAGGGTCTCCTACGAGCAGTACTTC.

This clonotype was seen only a few times. The chain is built from TRBV6-5 and TRBJ2-1; TRBD2 matches 9 bases. CDR3 size: 15 residues. V was pared by 6 bases and J by 6 bases, with 9 bases of the junction left unmatched. Germline values: CDR1 MNHEY, CDR2 SVGAGI. The CDR3 nucleotides read TGTGCCAGCAGCCGTTCCTTAGCGGGAGCCAATGAGCAGTTCTTC. Its protein is CASSRSLAGANEQFF.

The J gene is TRBJ2-7, the V gene TRBV29-1; D is undetermined. V lost 6 bases and J 3 bases, leaving 6 bases between the germline ends. Germline V gene lookup returns CDR1 SQVTM and CDR2 ANQGSEA. The CDR3 runs 10 residues. CDR3: CSVSDYEQYF. CDR3 DNA sequence: TGCAGCGTCAGTGACTACGAGCAGTACTTC.

This clonotype was seen more than once but under ten times. This chain uses TRBV5-1 with TRBJ1-1; perhaps TRBD1 as D (5 bases). CDR1 and CDR2 from the germline V gene are SGHRS and YFSETQ. This CDR3 has 17 amino acids. V was pared by 0 bases and J by 3 bases, with 18 bases between. The CDR3 nucleotides read TGCGCCAGCAGCTTGGACCTAAGCCAGGGAATGGACACTGAAGCTTTCTTT. Amino acid sequence: CASSLDLSQGMDTEAFF.

CDR3: CSAPSNRGHTGELFF. The CDR3 region has the DNA TGCAGTGCTCCATCCAACAGGGGACACACCGGGGAGCTGTTTTTT. This sequence joins TRBV20-1 and TRBJ2-2, with 7 positions matching TRBD1. Germline values: CDR1 DFQATT, CDR2 SNEGSKA (reference sequence). J was trimmed by 3 bases and V by 5 bases; bases with no gene match: 9. The CDR3 sequence is 15 residues long.

This clonotype has ten or more counts. The chain has TRBV6-4 and TRBJ2-1; TRBD2 agrees at 9 bases. CDR3 length: 15 amino acids. The germline V gene has CDR1 MRHNA and CDR2 SNTAGT. J was trimmed by 8 bases and V by 0 bases; bases with no gene match: 5. For the CDR3, the DNA is TGTGCCAGCAGTGACTCCCGCGGGGGGGGTGATGAGCAGTTCTTC. It is translated as CASSDSRGGGDEQFF.

The DNA of the CDR3 is TGTGCCAGCAGTTATTATTTAGGGGCTTCGCGAGAGACCCAGTACTTC. Translation: CASSYYLGASRETQYF. J is TRBJ2-5 and V is TRBV6-2 or TRBV6-3; D is possibly TRBD1 (5 bases). The CDR3 totals 16 residues. CDR1 MNHEY and CDR2 SVGEGT come from the germline V gene. The V gene lost 3 bases and the J gene lost 4 bases, with 18 bases spanning the gap.

The gene calls are TRBV19 and TRBJ2-1, with 10 bases aligning to TRBD2. The trim removed 1 base at V and 4 bases at J, leaving 7 bases unmatched. This CDR3 comprises 17 residues. Germline CDR1 and CDR2: LNHDA and SQIVND (reference sequence). The CDR3 sequence: CASSIVASGRSYNEQFF. CDR3 in DNA: TGTGCCAGTAGTATAGTAGCTAGCGGGAGAAGTTACAATGAGCAGTTCTTC.

The sample holds a few counts of this clonotype. The gene calls are TRBV28 and TRBJ2-7; D may be TRBD1 (6 bases). The length of the CDR3 is 15 residues. Trimming pared 5 bases from V and 0 bases from J, leaving 14 bases between. Germline lookup yields CDR1 MDHEN and CDR2 SYDVKM. This chain's CDR3 is CASSPGTYFSYEQYF. For the CDR3, the DNA is TGTGCCAGCAGTCCCGGGACATATTTCTCCTACGAGCAGTACTTC.

In this sample, this clonotype turned up once. This is likely a read error, given that the CDR3 carries no conserved phenylalanine or tryptophan at its end. CDR3 amino acids: CASSLGRVWTDTQYS. DNA for the CDR3: TGTGCCAGCAGTTTAGGAAGGGTCTGGACAGATACGCAGTATTCT. The rearrangement uses TRBV12-3 or TRBV12-4 and TRBJ2-3; no reliable D call. V lost 1 base to trimming and J lost 3 bases, with 11 bases between them. This CDR3 is built from 15 residues.

This clonotype was counted only a few times. The rearrangement joins TRBV4-3 to TRBJ1-2; no firm D call. Trimming cost V 0 bases and J 5 bases, with 13 bases left between them. CDR1 is LGHNA and CDR2 is YSLEER in the germline V gene. The length of the CDR3 is 15 residues. Here the CDR3 DNA reads TGCGCCAGCAGCCAAGATTCGAACAGCATATATGGCTACACCTTC. Translating it yields CASSQDSNSIYGYTF.

This clonotype has a single count. The chain carries TRBV6-5 and TRBJ2-3, with D possibly being TRBD1 (5 bases). Germline V gene sequence: CDR1 MNHEY, CDR2 SVGAGI. V shed 5 bases and J shed 6 bases, with 12 bases lying between them. This CDR3 spans 13 amino acids. For the CDR3, the DNA is TGTGCCAGCAGTGGGGCGGTAGGGGATACGCAGTATTTT. It encodes CASSGAVGDTQYF.

This clonotype has only a few counts. The rearrangement joins TRBV3-1 to TRBJ1-1; D might be TRBD1 (5 bases). CDR1 and CDR2 (germline): LGHDT, YNNKEL (reference sequence). Trimming removed 1 base from V and 4 bases from J, with 10 bases in between. The CDR3 is 14 amino acids. The CDR3 DNA reads as TGTGCCAGCAGCCAAGGTTCCAGGGCCACTGAAGCTTTCTTT. Translating gives CASSQGSRATEAFF.

This clonotype was found a few times. The J gene is TRBJ2-1, the V gene TRBV20-1; the D call may be TRBD1 or TRBD2 (5 bases each). This CDR3 is 15 amino acids long. Germline V gene data show CDR1 as DFQATT and CDR2 as SNEGSKA (reference sequence). V dropped 0 bases and J dropped 4 bases, with 13 bases sitting between them. Written as DNA, the CDR3 is TGCAGTGCTAGAGACTCTGCGAGGGGATACAATGAGCAGTTCTTC. Its protein product is CSARDSARGYNEQFF.

This clonotype was picked up a small number of times. The chain is built from TRBV6-5 and TRBJ1-6; 9 bases are shared with TRBD1. With V trimmed by 0 bases and J by 5 bases, 8 bases remained unmatched. Per germline, CDR1 MNHEY and CDR2 SVGAGI. This CDR3 contains 18 residues. CDR3 nucleotide sequence: TGTGCCAGCAGTTACTCGTGGGACAGGGTGGGGAATAATTCACCCCTCCACTTT. It codes for CASSYSWDRVGNNSPLHF.